These T cell receptor beta chains were read from a single sample in a study of cytomegalovirus exposure and HLA in healthy donors. Assay: immunoSEQ multiplex PCR; the TCRdb copy retains only in-frame clones and omits some. The data show over 75,000 clones, 84% seen once. The sequenced sample consisted of PBMCs. These receptor sequences come from a woman between 18 and 29 years old in good health and CMV-seropositive. Both conserved end residues are part of each CDR3. Each record gives: V gene, J gene, clone size, D gene, CDR3 protein, CDR3 DNA. The D gene is left open where the match is weak. Expanded clones get a size class; other rows say once, few or many, or leave the size out.

>TRBV4-1|TRBJ2-7|.|.
CASSRRGDGTYEQYF
TGCGCCAGCAGCCGCCGCGGGGACGGCACCTACGAGCAGTACTTC
>TRBV4-2|TRBJ2-7|.|TRBD2
CASSQKVAAGLAGGAVYEQYF
TGTGCCAGCAGCCAAAAGGTGGCGGCGGGACTAGCGGGAGGCGCAGTCTACGAGCAGTACTTC
>TRBV14|TRBJ2-5|.|TRBD2
CASSPLTSGSWGGRRETQYF
TGTGCCAGCAGCCCCTTGACTAGCGGGAGTTGGGGGGGAAGACGAGAGACCCAGTACTTC
>TRBV29-1|TRBJ1-2|.|TRBD1
CSARQGPILYGYTF
TGCAGCGCAAGACAGGGGCCGATCCTCTATGGCTACACCTTC
>TRBV27|TRBJ2-7|.|TRBD2
CASSYSGLEYEQYF
TGTGCCAGCAGTTACTCGGGACTAGAGTACGAGCAGTACTTC
>TRBV2|TRBJ2-7|.|.
CASSEAGSLFYEQYF
TGTGCCAGCAGTGAAGCCGGGAGCTTGTTCTACGAGCAGTACTTC
>TRBV7-7|TRBJ2-3|.|TRBD2
CASRRLAGGVDTQYF
TGTGCTAGCAGGAGACTAGCGGGAGGTGTAGATACGCAGTATTTT
>TRBV5-4|TRBJ1-2|.|.
CASSLAGDGYTF
TGTGCCAGCAGTCTCGCCGGGGATGGCTACACCTTC
>TRBV12-5|TRBJ2-5|.|.
CASGPPTGRETQYF
TGTGCTAGTGGTCCCCCTACAGGCAGGGAGACCCAGTACTTC
>TRBV2|TRBJ2-5|once|TRBD2
CASSGGLAGGYTQYF
TGTGCCAGCAGTGGAGGACTAGCGGGAGGGTATACCCAGTACTTC
>TRBV7-8|TRBJ2-5|.|.
CASSLGQAGIQETQYF
TGTGCCAGCAGCTTAGGTCAGGCCGGGATTCAAGAGACCCAGTACTTC
>TRBV5-1|TRBJ2-6|.|TRBD1
CASSPLDRAGANVLTF
TGCGCCAGCAGCCCCTTAGACAGGGCTGGGGCCAACGTCCTGACTTTC
>TRBV7-8|TRBJ2-1|.|.
CASSLLGPSSYNEQFF
TGTGCCAGCAGCTTATTAGGCCCTAGCTCCTACAATGAGCAGTTCTTC
>TRBV7-2|TRBJ1-5|.|.
CASSFQQGQPQHF
TGTGCCAGCAGCTTCCAACAGGGCCAGCCCCAGCATTTT
>TRBV13|TRBJ1-6|.|.
CASHLRGLESPLHF
TGTGCCAGCCACCTCAGGGGTTTGGAATCACCCCTCCACTTT
>TRBV28|TRBJ1-1|.|.
CASSIERNTEAFF
TGTGCCAGCAGCATAGAAAGGAACACTGAAGCTTTCTTT
>TRBV4-1|TRBJ1-2|.|TRBD1
CASSPGTDFLPWYGYTF
TGCGCCAGCAGCCCAGGGACAGATTTTCTCCCCTGGTATGGCTACACCTTC
>TRBV7-6|TRBJ1-1|.|.
CASSSPRGKGTEAFF
TGTGCCAGCAGCTCTCCCAGGGGTAAGGGGACTGAAGCTTTCTTT
>TRBV5-1|TRBJ1-1|.|TRBD1
CASSSKQGELSEAFF
TGCGCCAGCAGCTCCAAACAGGGGGAACTCTCTGAAGCTTTCTTT
>TRBV5-1|TRBJ1-2|.|TRBD1
CASSFALSGQGTGGYTF
TGCGCCAGCAGCTTTGCCTTGTCGGGACAGGGTACCGGTGGCTACACCTTC
>TRBV9|TRBJ2-3|.|TRBD2
CASSPIGLAGTADTQYF
TGTGCCAGCAGCCCCATTGGACTAGCGGGAACCGCAGATACGCAGTATTTT
>TRBV10-1|TRBJ1-1|.|.
CASSEGQNTEAFF
TGCGCCAGCAGTGAGGGACAGAACACTGAAGCTTTCTTT
>TRBV7-9|TRBJ2-7|.|TRBD2
CASSVAGGPFYEQYF
TGTGCCAGCAGCGTAGCGGGAGGGCCCTTCTACGAGCAGTACTTC
>TRBV11-2|TRBJ2-7|.|.
CASSLVEGPYEQYF
TGTGCCAGCAGCTTAGTAGAGGGTCCCTACGAGCAGTACTTC